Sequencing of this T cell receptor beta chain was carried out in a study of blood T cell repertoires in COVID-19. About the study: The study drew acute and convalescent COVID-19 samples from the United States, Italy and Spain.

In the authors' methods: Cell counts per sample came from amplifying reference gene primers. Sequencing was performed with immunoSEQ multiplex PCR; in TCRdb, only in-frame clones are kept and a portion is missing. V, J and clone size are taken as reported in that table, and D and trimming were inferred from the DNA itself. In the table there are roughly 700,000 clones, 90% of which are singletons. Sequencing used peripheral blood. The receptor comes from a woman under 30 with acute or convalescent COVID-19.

Here the CDR3 DNA reads TGTGCCAGCAGTCGACAGGGGGCGGCTGGCTACACCTTC. As protein: CASSRQGAAGYTF. The V gene is TRBV6-5, the J gene TRBJ1-2; TRBD1 agrees at 10 bases. CDR3 length equals 13 residues. Germline-derived CDR1 and CDR2 are MNHEY and SVGAGI. Trimming cost V 5 bases and J 7 bases; bases outside gene matches: 4.